This T cell receptor (beta chain) is from a study of regulatory T cells in long-lasting Graves disease. Noted time point: newly diagnosed GD, antithyroid drugs for less than 3 months. The authors made the TCR library using RNA they extracted from PBMCs. The TCR beta library used iRepertoire HTBI primers with Arm-PCR amplification of CDR3. MiXCR, run by TCRdb on the multiplex PCR reads, gives a single entry per CDR3 protein. The sample has about 440,000 distinct CDR3 sequences; 15% are singletons. This clonotype appeared many times. This CDR3 spans 14 amino acids. Germline CDR1 reads DFQATT; CDR2 reads SNEGSKA (reference sequence). V shed 5 bases and J 0 bases; nucleotides not matched to a gene: 4. These data were likewise used in another study, on T cells in Graves' hyperthyroidism and ophthalmopathy. From that study: The HTBI set primed first-round TCR CDR3 RT-PCR. Patients with ophthalmopathy were separated from those with stable hyperthyroidism by a 13 V-J model.

The V gene is TRBV20-1, the J gene TRBJ2-3; 8 nucleotides agree with TRBD2. The sequence was obtained from a woman aged 25-40 years with Graves disease. Specimen: peripheral blood mononuclear cells (PBMCs), collected at new diagnosis, from a patient treated with antithyroid drugs. The CDR3 protein is CSASAGASTDTQYF. The CDR3 DNA reads TGCAGTGCTTCAGCGGGAGCTAGCACAGATACGCAGTATTTT.